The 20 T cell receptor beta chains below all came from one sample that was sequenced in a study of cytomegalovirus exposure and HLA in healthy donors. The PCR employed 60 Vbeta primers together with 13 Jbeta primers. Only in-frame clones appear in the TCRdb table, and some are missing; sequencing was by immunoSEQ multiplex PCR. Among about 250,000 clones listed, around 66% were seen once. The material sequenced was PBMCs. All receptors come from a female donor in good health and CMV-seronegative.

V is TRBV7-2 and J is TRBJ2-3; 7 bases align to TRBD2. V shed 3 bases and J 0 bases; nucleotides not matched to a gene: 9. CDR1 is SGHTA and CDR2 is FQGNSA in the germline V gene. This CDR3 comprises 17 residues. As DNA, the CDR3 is TGTGCCAGCAGCTTTGGAAGCGGGACGATGAGCACAGATACGCAGTATTTT. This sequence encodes CASSFGSGTMSTDTQYF.

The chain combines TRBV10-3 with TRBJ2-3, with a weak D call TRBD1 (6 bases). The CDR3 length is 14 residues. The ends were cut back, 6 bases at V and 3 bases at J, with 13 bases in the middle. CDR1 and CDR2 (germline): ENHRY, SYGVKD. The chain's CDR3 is CAIRGAPATDTQYF. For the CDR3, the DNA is TGTGCCATCAGGGGGGCCCCTGCGACAGATACGCAGTATTTT.

In nucleotides, the CDR3 is TGTGCCAGCAGTAACGGGGGGTCGGAGCGGTATGGCTACACCTTC. Translation: CASSNGGSERYGYTF. The genes are TRBV6-5 and TRBJ1-2, with D tentatively TRBD1 (5 bases). Germline V gene lookup returns CDR1 MNHEY and CDR2 SVGAGI. This CDR3 has 15 residues. V was cut by 5 bases and J by 5 bases, with 18 bases left in between.

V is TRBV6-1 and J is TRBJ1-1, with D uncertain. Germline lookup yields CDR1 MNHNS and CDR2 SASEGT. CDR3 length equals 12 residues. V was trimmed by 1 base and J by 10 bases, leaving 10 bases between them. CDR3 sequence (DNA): TGTGCCAGCAGTGAAGGGGAGTGGAGAGCTTTCTTT. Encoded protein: CASSEGEWRAFF.

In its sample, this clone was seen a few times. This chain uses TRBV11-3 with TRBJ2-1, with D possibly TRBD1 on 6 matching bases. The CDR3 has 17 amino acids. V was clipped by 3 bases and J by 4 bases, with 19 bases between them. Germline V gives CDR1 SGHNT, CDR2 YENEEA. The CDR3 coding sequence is TGTGCCAGCAGCTTCTCCCGGGACACCTTTCGTTACAATGAGCAGTTCTTC. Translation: CASSFSRDTFRYNEQFF.

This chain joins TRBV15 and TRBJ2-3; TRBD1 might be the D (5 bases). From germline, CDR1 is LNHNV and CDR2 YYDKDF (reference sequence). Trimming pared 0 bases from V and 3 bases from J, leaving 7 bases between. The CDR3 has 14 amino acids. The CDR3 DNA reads TGTGCCACCAGCAGAGATCAGGGAACAGATACGCAGTATTTT. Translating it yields CATSRDQGTDTQYF.

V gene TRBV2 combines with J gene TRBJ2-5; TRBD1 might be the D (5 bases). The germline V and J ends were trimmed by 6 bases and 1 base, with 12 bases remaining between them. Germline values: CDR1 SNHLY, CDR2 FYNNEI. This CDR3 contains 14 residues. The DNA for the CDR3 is TGTGCCAGCAGAATGACAGCCTTCCAAGAGACCCAGTACTTC. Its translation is CASRMTAFQETQYF.

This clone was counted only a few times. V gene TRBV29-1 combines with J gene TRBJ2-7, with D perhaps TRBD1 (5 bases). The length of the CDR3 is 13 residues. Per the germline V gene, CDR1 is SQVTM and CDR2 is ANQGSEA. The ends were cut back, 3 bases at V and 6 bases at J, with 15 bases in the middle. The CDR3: CSVEGRLSGEQYF. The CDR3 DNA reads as TGCAGCGTTGAGGGGCGGTTATCTGGCGAGCAGTACTTC.

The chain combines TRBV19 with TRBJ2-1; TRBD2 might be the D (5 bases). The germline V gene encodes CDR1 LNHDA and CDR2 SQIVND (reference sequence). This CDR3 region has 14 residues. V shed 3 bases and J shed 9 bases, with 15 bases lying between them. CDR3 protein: CASSINQLRGEQFF. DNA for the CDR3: TGTGCCAGTAGTATTAACCAGCTTCGGGGTGAGCAGTTCTTC.

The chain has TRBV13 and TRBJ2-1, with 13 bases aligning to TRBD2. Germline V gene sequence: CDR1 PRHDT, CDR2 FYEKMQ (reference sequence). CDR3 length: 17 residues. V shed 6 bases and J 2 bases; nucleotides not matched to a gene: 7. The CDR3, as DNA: TGTGCCAGCAGGGGACTAGCGGGATCCCGGCCCTACAATGAGCAGTTCTTC. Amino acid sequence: CASRGLAGSRPYNEQFF.

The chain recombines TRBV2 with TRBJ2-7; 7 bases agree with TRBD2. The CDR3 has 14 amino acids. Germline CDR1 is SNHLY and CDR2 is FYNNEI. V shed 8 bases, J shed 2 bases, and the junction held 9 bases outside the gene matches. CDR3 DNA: TGTGCCAGCGACCTCCCGGGACTACCCTACGAGCAGTACTTC. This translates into CASDLPGLPYEQYF.

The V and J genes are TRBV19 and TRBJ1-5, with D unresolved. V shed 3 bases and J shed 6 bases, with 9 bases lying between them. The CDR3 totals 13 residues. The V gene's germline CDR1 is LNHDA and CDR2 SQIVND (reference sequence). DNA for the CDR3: TGTGCCAGTAGTATCGGGCGGGGTCAGCCCCAGCATTTT. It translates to CASSIGRGQPQHF.

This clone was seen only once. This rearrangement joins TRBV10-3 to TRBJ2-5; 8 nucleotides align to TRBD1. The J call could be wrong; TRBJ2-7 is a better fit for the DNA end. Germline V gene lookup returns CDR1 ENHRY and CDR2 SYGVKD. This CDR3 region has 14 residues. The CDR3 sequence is CAISRQGSFYEQYF. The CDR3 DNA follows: TGTGCCATCAGCAGACAGGGGTCCTTTTACGAGCAGTACTTC.

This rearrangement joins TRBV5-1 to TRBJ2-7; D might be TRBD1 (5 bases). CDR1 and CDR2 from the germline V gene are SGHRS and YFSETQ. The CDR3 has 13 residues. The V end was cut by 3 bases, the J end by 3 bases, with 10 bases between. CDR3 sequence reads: CASSSQGIYEQYF. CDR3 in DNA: TGCGCCAGCAGCTCGCAGGGAATCTACGAGCAGTACTTC.

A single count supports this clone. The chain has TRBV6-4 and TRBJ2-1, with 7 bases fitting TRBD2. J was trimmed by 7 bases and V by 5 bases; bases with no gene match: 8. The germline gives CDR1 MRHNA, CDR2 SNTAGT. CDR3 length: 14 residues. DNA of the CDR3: TGTGCCAGCAGTCGGGAGGCCCTCGGGAATGAGCAGTTCTTC. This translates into CASSREALGNEQFF.

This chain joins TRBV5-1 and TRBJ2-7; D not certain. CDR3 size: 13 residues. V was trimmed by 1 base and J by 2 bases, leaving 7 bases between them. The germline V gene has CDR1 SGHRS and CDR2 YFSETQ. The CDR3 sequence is CASSLTVAYEQYF. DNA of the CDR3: TGCGCCAGCAGCTTGACAGTGGCCTACGAGCAGTACTTC.

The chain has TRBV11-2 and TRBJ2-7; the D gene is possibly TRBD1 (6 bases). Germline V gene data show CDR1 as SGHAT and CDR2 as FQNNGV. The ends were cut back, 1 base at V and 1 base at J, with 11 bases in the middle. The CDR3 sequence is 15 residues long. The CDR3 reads CASSLGRGGSYEQYF. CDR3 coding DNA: TGTGCCAGCAGCTTAGGCCGAGGGGGATCCTACGAGCAGTACTTC.

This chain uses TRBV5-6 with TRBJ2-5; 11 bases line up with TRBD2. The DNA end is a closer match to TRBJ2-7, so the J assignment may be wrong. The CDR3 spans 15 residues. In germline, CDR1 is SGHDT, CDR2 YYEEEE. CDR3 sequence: CASSFLAGGSYEQYF. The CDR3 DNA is TGTGCCAGCAGCTTCTTAGCGGGAGGGAGCTACGAGCAGTACTTC.

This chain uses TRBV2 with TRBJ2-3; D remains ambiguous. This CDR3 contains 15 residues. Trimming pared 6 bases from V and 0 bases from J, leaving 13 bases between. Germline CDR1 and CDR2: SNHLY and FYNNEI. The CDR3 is CASSATRTSTDTQYF. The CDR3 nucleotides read TGTGCCAGCAGCGCGACAAGAACTAGCACAGATACGCAGTATTTT.

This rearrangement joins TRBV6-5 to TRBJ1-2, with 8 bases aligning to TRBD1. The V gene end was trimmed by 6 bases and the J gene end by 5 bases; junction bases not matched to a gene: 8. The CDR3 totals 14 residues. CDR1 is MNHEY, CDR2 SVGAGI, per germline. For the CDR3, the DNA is TGTGCCAGCAGGTTCGACAGGGGAGGATATGGCTACACCTTC. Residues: CASRFDRGGYGYTF.